This is a list of T cell receptor beta chains from one sample in a study of blood T cell repertoires in COVID-19. Some clones are missing from TCRdb's copy, which holds only in-frame ones; the method was immunoSEQ multiplex PCR. The top ten hold roughly 45% of the sample, which has roughly 56,000 clones, 89% seen once. The specimen sequenced was peripheral blood. The receptors here all came from a woman in her sixties or seventies with COVID-19, enrolled during active disease. The CDR3 runs from the conserved cysteine through the conserved F or W. D genes are given only for firm matches. Clone size appears in some rows only: once, few, many, or a class for an expanded clone.

clone size,J gene,V gene,D gene,CDR3 DNA,CDR3 protein
.,TRBJ2-3,TRBV30,TRBD2,TGTGCCTGGAGTGTAGCGGGAAGCACAGATACGCAGTATTTT,CAWSVAGSTDTQYF
.,TRBJ2-1,TRBV28,.,TGTGCCAGCAGTTTGCGGGTTGGTGGAGGATACAATGAGCAGTTCTTC,CASSLRVGGGYNEQFF
.,TRBJ1-3,TRBV7-2,.,TGTGCCAGCAGCTTAACGAGTCTCTCTGGAAACACCATATATTTT,CASSLTSLSGNTIYF
.,TRBJ2-2,TRBV19,TRBD2,TGTGCCAGTAGTACCAGCGGGACGACCGGGGAGCTGTTTTTT,CASSTSGTTGELFF
.,TRBJ1-5,TRBV6-5,.,TGTGCCAGCAGTAGAGGGGGTAGCAATCAGCCCCAGCATTTT,CASSRGGSNQPQHF
.,TRBJ1-2,TRBV19,.,TGTGCCAGTAGTCCGGTGGAGGGAGGGAGGACCTTC,CASSPVEGGRTF
.,TRBJ2-1,TRBV27,.,TGTGCCAGCAGTTTTAGACAGATTAGAAGCTCCTACAATGAGCAGTTCTTC,CASSFRQIRSSYNEQFF
.,TRBJ2-3,TRBV7-2,.,TGTGCCAGCAGCCTACGTGAGTTAAGCACAGATACGCAGTATTTT,CASSLRELSTDTQYF
.,TRBJ2-7,TRBV7-9,.,TGTGCCAGCAGCTTAGCGTTGCGGAGGGGGCCCTACGAGCAGTACTTC,CASSLALRRGPYEQYF
.,TRBJ1-5,TRBV6-2/TRBV6-3,.,TGTGCCAGCAGTTACTGGCACCTCAATCAGCCCCAGCATTTT,CASSYWHLNQPQHF
.,TRBJ2-2,TRBV7-7,.,TGTGCCAGCAGCTTAGGTCAGGGCAACACCGGGGAGCTGTTTTTT,CASSLGQGNTGELFF
.,TRBJ1-1,TRBV30,TRBD1,TGTGCCTGGAGTGTACAGGGGGCAGCCGAAGCTTTCTTT,CAWSVQGAAEAFF
.,TRBJ2-2,TRBV18,.,TGTGCCAGCTCACCACCAGCCCATCCTGGGGAGCTGTTTTTT,CASSPPAHPGELFF
.,TRBJ2-4,TRBV4-2,.,TGTGCCAGCAGCCAAATCGGCAGGGAGGAAAACATTCAGTACTTC,CASSQIGREENIQYF
.,TRBJ2-3,TRBV24-1,TRBD2,TGTGCCACCAGTGATCCGACTAGCGGGAGGGGTGCCCTCACAGATACGCAGTATTTT,CATSDPTSGRGALTDTQYF
.,TRBJ2-3,TRBV3-1/TRBV3-2,.,TGTGCCAGCAGCCAACCCCCCCTGGGGGGAAGAGATACGCAGTATTTT,CASSQPPLGGRDTQYF
.,TRBJ2-2,TRBV2,TRBD2,TGTGCCAGCAGAAGGTGGGCGGGAGGTAATACCGGGGAGCTGTTTTTT,CASRRWAGGNTGELFF
.,TRBJ2-6,TRBV19,.,TGTGCCAGTAGTATTGGTACAGGGCTCCCCAACGTCCTGACTTTC,CASSIGTGLPNVLTF
.,TRBJ2-3,TRBV6-5,TRBD2,TGTGCCAGCAGTCCATCGACGGGGGGGCCGTATACGCAGTATTTT,CASSPSTGGPYTQYF
once,TRBJ2-7,TRBV10-2,.,TGCGCCAGCAGTGAGAGCCAGGGGGGTTCCTACGAGCAGTACTTC,CASSESQGGSYEQYF
.,TRBJ2-6,TRBV19,TRBD1,TGTGCCAGTAGTCTCACCGGGACAGGTCACCCCTCTGGGGCCAACGTCCTGACTTTC,CASSLTGTGHPSGANVLTF
.,TRBJ2-1,TRBV3-1/TRBV3-2,.,TGTGCCAGCAGCCTCCCCGGGGGGCCCCTCAGCAATGAGCAGTTCTTC,CASSLPGGPLSNEQFF